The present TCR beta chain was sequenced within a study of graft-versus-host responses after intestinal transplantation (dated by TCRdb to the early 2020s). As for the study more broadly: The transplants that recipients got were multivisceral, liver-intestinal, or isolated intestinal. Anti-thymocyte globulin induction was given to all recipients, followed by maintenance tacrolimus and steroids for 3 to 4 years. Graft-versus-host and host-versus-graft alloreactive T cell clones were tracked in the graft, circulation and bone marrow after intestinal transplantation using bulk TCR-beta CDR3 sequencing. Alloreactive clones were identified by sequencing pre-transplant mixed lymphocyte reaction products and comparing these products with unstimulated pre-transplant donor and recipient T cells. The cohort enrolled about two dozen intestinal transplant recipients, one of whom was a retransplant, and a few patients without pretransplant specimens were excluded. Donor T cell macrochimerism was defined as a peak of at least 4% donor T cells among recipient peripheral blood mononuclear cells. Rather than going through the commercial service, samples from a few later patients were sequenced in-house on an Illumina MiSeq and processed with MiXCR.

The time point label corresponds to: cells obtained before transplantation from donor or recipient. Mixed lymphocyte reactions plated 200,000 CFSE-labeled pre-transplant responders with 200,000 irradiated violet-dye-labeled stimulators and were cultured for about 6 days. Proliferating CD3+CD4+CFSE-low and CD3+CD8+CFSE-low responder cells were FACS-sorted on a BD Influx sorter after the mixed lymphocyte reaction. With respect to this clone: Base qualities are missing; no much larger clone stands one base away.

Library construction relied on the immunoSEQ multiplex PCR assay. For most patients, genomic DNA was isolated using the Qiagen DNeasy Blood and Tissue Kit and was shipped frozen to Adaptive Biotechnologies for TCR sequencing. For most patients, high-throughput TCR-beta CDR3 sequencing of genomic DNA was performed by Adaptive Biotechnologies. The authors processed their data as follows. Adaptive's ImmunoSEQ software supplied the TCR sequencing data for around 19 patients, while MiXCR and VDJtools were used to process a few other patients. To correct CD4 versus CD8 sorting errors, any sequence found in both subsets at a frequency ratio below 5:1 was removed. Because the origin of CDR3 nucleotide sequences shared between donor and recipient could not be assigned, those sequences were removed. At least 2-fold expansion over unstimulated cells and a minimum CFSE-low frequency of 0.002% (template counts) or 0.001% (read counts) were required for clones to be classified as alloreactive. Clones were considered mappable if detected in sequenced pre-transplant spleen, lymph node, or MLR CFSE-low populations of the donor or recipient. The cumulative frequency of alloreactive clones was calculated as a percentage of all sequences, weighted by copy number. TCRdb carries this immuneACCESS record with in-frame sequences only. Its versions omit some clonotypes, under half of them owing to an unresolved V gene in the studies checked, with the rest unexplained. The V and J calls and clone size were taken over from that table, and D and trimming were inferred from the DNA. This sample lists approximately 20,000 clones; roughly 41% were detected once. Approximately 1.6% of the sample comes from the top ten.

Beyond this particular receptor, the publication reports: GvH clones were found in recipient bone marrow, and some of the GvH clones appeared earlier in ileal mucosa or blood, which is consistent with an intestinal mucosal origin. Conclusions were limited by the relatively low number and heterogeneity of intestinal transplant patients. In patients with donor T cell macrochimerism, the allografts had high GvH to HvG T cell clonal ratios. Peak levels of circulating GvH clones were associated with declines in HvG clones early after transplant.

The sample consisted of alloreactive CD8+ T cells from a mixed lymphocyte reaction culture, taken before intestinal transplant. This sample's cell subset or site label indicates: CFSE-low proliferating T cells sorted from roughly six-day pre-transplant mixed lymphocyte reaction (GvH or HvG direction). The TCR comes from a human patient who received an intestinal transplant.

The CDR3 has the sequence CASSQRVGKRTEAFF. The sequenced DNA is TGCGCCAGCAGCCAACGGGTAGGGAAGAGGACTGAAGCTTTCTTT. The V gene is TRBV4-1 and the J gene is TRBJ1-1; too little of a D gene remains to name it. The trim is 2 bases for V and 5 bases for J, with a gap of 15 bases between the germline ends. The germline V gene provides CDR1 MGHRA and CDR2 YSYEKL. The CDR3 measures 15 amino acids from cysteine to phenylalanine. Only the CDR3 DNA stays, 45 bases, in frame from base 1.